Sequencing of this T cell receptor (beta chain) was carried out in a study of response to subunit inactivated influenza vaccine. Study conclusions and caveats: T cells newly recruited by each seasonal influenza vaccination are few, the authors suggested.

TCRdb re-called the RT-PCR reads through MiXCR, storing one row per CDR3 protein. The sample carries 290,000 or so distinct CDR3 sequences, 20% to 25% recorded once. Remarks on this clonotype: Its antigen is unknown.

Between the trimmed V and J ends, which lost 4 bases and 4 bases, there was a span of 8 bases. There are 12 residues in the CDR3. CDR1 and CDR2 (germline): ENHRY, SYGVKD. The source was PBMCs from blood, collected approximately 22 months after vaccination. The sequence was obtained from a man between 50 and 75 years old who received an inactivated influenza vaccine. V and J are TRBV10-3 and TRBJ2-7; D is perhaps TRBD1 (5 bases). The CDR3 DNA reads as TGTGCCATCAGTGGACAGAGTTACGAGCAGTACTTC. It encodes CAISGQSYEQYF.